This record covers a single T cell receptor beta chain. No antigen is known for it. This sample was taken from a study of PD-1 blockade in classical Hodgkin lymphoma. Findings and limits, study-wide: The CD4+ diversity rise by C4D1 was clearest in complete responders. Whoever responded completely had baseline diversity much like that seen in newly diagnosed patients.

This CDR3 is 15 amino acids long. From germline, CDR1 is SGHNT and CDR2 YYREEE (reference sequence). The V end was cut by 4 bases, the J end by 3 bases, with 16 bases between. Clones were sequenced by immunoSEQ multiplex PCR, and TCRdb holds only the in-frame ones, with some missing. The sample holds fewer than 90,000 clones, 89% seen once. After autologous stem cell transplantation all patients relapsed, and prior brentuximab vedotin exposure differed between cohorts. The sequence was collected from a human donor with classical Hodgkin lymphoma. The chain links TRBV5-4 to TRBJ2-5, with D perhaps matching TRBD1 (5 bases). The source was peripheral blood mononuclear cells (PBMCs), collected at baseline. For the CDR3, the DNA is TGTGCCAGCAGCCGATCAGGGCAGTTAGAAGAGACCCAGTACTTC. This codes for CASSRSGQLEETQYF.